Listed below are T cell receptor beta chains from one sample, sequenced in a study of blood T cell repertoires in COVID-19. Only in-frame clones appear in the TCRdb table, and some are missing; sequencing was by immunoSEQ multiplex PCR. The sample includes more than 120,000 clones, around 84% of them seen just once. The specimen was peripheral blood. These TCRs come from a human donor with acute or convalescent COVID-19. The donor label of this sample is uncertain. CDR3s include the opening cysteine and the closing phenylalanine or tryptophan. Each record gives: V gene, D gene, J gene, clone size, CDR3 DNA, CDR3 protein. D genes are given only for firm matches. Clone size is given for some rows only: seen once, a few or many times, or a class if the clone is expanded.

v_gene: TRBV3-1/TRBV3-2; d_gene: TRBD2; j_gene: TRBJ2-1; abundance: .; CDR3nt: TGTGCCAGCAGCCGCGGACTAGCGGGAGGGACCTACAATGAGCAGTTCTTC; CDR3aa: CASSRGLAGGTYNEQFF
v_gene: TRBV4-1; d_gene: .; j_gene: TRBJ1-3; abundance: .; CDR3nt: TGCGCCAGCAGCCAGGAGGGGCCCGGAAACACCATATATTTT; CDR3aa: CASSQEGPGNTIYF
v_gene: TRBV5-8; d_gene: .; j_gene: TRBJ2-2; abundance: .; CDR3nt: TGTGCCAGCAGTTATCTAGCCCCCGCGAACACCGGGGAGCTGTTTTTT; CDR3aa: CASSYLAPANTGELFF
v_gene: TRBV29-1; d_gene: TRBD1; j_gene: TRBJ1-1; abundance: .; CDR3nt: TGCAGCGTCGCGACAGGGGGTGAAGCTTTCTTT; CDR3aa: CSVATGGEAFF
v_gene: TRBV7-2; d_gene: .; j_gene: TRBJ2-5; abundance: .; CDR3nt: TGTGCCAGCAGCTTAGCAAACCAGCGGTCCCAAGAGACCCAGTACTTC; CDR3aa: CASSLANQRSQETQYF
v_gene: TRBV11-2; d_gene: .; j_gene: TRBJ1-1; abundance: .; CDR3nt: TGTGCCAGCAGCTTTTTAGGTGGGGGAGGCACTGAAGCTTTCTTT; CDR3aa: CASSFLGGGGTEAFF
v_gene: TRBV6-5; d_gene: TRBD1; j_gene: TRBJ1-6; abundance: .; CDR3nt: TGTGCCAGCAGGGGGACAGGGAGCTCACCCCTCCACTTT; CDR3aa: CASRGTGSSPLHF
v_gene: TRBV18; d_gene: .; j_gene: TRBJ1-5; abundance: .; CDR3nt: TGTGCCAGCTCACCACAGGGGCAGGGGAATCAGCCCCAGCATTTT; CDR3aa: CASSPQGQGNQPQHF
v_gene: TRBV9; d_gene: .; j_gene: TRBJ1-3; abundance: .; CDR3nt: TGTGCCAGCAGCGTCGAACAGGGATCTGCTGGAAACACCATATATTTT; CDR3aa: CASSVEQGSAGNTIYF
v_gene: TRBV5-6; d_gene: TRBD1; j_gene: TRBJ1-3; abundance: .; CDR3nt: TGTGCCAGCAGCTTAAGGACAGGGAGCTCTGGAAACACCATATATTTT; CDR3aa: CASSLRTGSSGNTIYF
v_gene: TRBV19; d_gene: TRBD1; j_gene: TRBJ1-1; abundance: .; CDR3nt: TGTGCCAGTAGTATCGAAGGACAGGCGCACACTGAAGCTTTCTTT; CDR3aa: CASSIEGQAHTEAFF
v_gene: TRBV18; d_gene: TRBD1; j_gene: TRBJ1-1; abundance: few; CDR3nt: TGTGCCAGCTTAGCAGGGGGCGCGTATACTGAAGCTTTCTTT; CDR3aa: CASLAGGAYTEAFF
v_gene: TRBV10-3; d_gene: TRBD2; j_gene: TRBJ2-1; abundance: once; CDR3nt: TGTGCCATCAGCTTACCTAGCGGGTCGAGCTCCTACAATGAGCAGTTCTTC; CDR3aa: CAISLPSGSSSYNEQFF
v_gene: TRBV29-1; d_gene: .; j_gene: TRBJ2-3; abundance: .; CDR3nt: TGCAGCACCGACAGGACCAGCACAGATACGCAGTATTTT; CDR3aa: CSTDRTSTDTQYF
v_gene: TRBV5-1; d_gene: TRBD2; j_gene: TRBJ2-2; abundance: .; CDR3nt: TGCGCCAGCAGCTTGGCCCCGGGACTAGCGGCGAACACCGGGGAGCTGTTTTTT; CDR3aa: CASSLAPGLAANTGELFF
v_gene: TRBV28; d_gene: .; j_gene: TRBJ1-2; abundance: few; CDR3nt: TGTGCTTGCGATTCGGGAAAAAACTATGGCTACACCTTC; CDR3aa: CACDSGKNYGYTF
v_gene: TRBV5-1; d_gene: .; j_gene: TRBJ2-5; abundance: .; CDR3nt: TGCGCCAGCAGCTTGGAAGCCCCCGCTCAAGAGACCCAGTACTTC; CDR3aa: CASSLEAPAQETQYF
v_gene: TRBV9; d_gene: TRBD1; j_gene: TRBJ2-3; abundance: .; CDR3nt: TGTGCCAGCAGCGTGGACCAGGGGGTTCCCGCAGATACGCAGTATTTT; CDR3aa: CASSVDQGVPADTQYF
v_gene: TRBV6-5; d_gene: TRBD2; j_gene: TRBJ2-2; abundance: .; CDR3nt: TGTGCCAGCAGGGGACTAGGCAGGAACACCGGGGAGCTGTTTTTT; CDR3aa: CASRGLGRNTGELFF
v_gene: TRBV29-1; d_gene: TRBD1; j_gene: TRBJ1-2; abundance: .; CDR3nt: TGCAGCGTGACCGGGACAGTCTATGGCTACACCTTC; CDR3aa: CSVTGTVYGYTF
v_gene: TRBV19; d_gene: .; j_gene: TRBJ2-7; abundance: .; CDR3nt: TGTGCCAGTAGTATAGATGTGACGGGATACTCCTACGAGCAGTACTTC; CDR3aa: CASSIDVTGYSYEQYF
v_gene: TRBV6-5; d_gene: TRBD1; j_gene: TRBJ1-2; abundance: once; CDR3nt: TGTGCCAGCAGTTCCCTGGACAGGGTTTTCTATGGCTACACCTTC; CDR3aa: CASSSLDRVFYGYTF
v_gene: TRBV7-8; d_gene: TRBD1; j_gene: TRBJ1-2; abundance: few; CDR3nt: TGTGCCAGCAGCTCCGACGGACAGGGGGCTCGTTATGGCTACACCTTC; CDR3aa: CASSSDGQGARYGYTF
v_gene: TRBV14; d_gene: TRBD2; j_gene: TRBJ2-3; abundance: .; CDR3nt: TGTGCCAGCAGCCCCCTGGGGGGACTAGCGGGAGATACGCAGTATTTT; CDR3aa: CASSPLGGLAGDTQYF
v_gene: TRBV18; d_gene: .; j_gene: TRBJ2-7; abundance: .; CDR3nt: TGTGCCAGCTCACCAGACAGGCAAAGCTACGAGCAGTACTTC; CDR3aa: CASSPDRQSYEQYF
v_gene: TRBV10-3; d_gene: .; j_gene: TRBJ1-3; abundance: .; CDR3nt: TGTGCCATCAGTGACGAGCGATCTGGAAACACCATATATTTT; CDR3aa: CAISDERSGNTIYF
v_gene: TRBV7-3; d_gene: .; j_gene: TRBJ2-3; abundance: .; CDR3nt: TGTGCCAGCAGCTCACCCGACCCAGGGACAGATACGCAGTATTTT; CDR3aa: CASSSPDPGTDTQYF
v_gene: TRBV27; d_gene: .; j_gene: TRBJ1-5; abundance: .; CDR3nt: TGTGCCAGCAGTACCCAGGGCCCGAATCAGCCCCAGCATTTT; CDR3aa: CASSTQGPNQPQHF
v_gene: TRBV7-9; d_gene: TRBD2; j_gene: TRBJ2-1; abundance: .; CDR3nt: TGTGCCAGCAGCTCTAGCGGCGACTCCTACAATGAGCAGTTCTTC; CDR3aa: CASSSSGDSYNEQFF
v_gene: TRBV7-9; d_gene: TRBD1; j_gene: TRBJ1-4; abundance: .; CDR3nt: TGTGCCAGCAGCCCGAGGACAGGGGTTCCAACTAATGAAAAACTGTTTTTT; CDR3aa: CASSPRTGVPTNEKLFF
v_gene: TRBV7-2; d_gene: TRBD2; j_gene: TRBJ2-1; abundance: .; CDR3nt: TGTGCCAGCAGCGTCGGACTAGCGGGGAGTCACAATGAGCAGTTCTTC; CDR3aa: CASSVGLAGSHNEQFF
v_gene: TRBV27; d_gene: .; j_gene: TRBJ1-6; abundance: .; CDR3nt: TGTGCCAGCAGTGTAACAGGGAATAATTCACCCCTCCACTTT; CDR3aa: CASSVTGNNSPLHF
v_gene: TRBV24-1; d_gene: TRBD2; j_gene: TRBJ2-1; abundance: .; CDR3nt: TGTGCCACCAGTGGGGGGACTAGCGGGCCTTACAATGAGCAGTTCTTC; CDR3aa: CATSGGTSGPYNEQFF
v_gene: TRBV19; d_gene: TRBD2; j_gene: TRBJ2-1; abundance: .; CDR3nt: TGTGCCAGTAGTATAGTGGGGGGGTTGGATGAGCAGTTCTTC; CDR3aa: CASSIVGGLDEQFF
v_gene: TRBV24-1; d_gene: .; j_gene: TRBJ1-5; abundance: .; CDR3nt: TGTGCCACCCAATGGGGCGGGGAAGGGCCCCAGCATTTT; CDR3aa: CATQWGGEGPQHF
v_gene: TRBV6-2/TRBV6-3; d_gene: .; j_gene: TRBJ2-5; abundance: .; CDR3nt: TGTGCCAGCAGTTACCTCGGGTTACTCCAAGAGACCCAGTACTTC; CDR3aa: CASSYLGLLQETQYF
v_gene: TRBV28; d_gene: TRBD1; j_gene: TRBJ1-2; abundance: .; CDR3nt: TGTGCCAGCAGATCAGGGGGCGTTGGGTATGGCTACACCTTC; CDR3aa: CASRSGGVGYGYTF
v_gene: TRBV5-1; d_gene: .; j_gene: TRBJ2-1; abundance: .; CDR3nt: TGCGCCAGCAGCTTGGGGCAGGGCCTGGGTGAGCAGTTCTTC; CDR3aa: CASSLGQGLGEQFF
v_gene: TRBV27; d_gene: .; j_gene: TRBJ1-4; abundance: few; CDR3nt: TGTGCCAGCGCTCTGAGGGCGGGGCGAGTCAAGGAAAAACTGTTTTTT; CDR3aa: CASALRAGRVKEKLFF